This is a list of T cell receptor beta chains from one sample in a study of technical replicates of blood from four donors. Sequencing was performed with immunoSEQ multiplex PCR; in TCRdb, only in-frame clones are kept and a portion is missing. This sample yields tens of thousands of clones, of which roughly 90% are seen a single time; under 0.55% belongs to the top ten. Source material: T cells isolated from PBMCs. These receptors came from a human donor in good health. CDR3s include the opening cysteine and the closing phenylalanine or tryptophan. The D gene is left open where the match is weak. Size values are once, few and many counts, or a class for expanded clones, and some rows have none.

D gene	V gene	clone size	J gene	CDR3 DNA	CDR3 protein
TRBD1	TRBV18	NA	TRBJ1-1	TGTGCCAGCTCACCAACCACGGGACAGGTAAATACTGAAGCTTTCTTT	CASSPTTGQVNTEAFF
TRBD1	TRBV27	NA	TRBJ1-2	TGTGCCAGCAGTTCCGGACAGGGAGGCTACACCTTC	CASSSGQGGYTF
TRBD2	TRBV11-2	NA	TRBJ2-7	TGTGCCAGCAGCTTCGGGACTAGCGGGAGTTACGAGCAGTACTTC	CASSFGTSGSYEQYF
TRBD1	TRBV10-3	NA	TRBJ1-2	TGTGCCATCAGCGAATCGGGACAGGATCATGGCTACACCTTC	CAISESGQDHGYTF
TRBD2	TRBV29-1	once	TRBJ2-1	TGCAGCGTGCCTAGCGGGAGCTTCAATGAGCAGTTCTTC	CSVPSGSFNEQFF
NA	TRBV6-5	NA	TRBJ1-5	TGTGCCAGCGGGGATGCAGGGGTACAGCCCCAGCATTTT	CASGDAGVQPQHF
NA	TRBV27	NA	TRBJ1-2	TGTGCCAGCAGTCCAACAGGTGTCGGCTACACCTTC	CASSPTGVGYTF
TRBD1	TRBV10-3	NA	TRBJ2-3	TGTGCCATCAACCGGGACAGGGGCACAGATACGCAGTATTTT	CAINRDRGTDTQYF
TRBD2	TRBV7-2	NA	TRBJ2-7	TGTGCCAGCAGATCTAGCGGGAGCCTCTCCTACGAGCAGTACTTC	CASRSSGSLSYEQYF
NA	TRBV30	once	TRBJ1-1	TGTGCCCCTGGCGGGGGTGAAGCTTTCTTT	CAPGGGEAFF
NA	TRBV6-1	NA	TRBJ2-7	TGTGCCAGCGGCGACACAACCATCTACGAGCAGTACTTC	CASGDTTIYEQYF
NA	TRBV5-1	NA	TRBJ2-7	TGCGCCAGCAGTCAGGGTAGCTCCTACGAGCAGTACTTC	CASSQGSSYEQYF
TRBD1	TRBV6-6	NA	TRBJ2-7	TGTGCCAGCAGTTCCCAGGCGGGACAGGGACCCTACGAGCAGTACTTC	CASSSQAGQGPYEQYF
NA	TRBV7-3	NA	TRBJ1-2	TGTGCCAGCAGCTTAGGTCCGGACTATGGCTACACCTTC	CASSLGPDYGYTF
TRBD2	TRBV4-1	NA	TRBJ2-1	TGCGCCAGCAGCCAGAAGACAGCGGGAGCTTTCAATGAGCAGTTCTTC	CASSQKTAGAFNEQFF
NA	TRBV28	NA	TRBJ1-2	TGTGCCAGCAGTGCACAGGGAAATGGCTACACCTTC	CASSAQGNGYTF
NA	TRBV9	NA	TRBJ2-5	TGTGCCAGCAGCGCAGGACTTCAGCAAGAGACCCAGTACTTC	CASSAGLQQETQYF
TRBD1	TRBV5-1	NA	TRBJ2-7	TGCGCCAGCAGCACCGGACAGGGGCGCTACGAGCAGTACTTC	CASSTGQGRYEQYF
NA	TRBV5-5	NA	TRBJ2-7	TGTGCCAGCAGCCCCGGTTACGAGCAGTACTTC	CASSPGYEQYF
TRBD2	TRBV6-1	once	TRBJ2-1	TGTGCCAGCAGTGAAGAGCGGGAGACTATCCATGAGCAGTTCTTC	CASSEERETIHEQFF
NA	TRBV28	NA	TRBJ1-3	TGTGCCAGCAGCGTATCTGGAAACACCATATATTTT	CASSVSGNTIYF
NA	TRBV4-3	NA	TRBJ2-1	TGCGCCAGCAGCCAAGATTCCGGCGGCTCCTACAATGAGCAGTTCTTC	CASSQDSGGSYNEQFF
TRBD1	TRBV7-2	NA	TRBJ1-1	TGTGCCAGCAGCTTAACAGGGGGCGCGTCGACTGAAGCTTTCTTT	CASSLTGGASTEAFF
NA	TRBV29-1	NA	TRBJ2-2	TGCAGCGTTGATCTTAGTGGCGGGAACACCGGGGAGCTGTTTTTT	CSVDLSGGNTGELFF
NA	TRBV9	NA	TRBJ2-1	TGTGCCAGCAGCGTAGGAGGAGGGCCTAACAATGAGCAGTTCTTC	CASSVGGGPNNEQFF
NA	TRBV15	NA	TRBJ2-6	TGTGCCACCAGCCTCGGCAGGGGCTCTGGGGCCAACGTCCTGACTTTC	CATSLGRGSGANVLTF
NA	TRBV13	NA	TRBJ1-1	TGTGCCAGCACCGTACAGGGGAACACTGAAGCTTTCTTT	CASTVQGNTEAFF
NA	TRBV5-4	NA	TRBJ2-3	TGTGCCAGCACTTCGGGGGGCGGATTCTCTACCACAGATACGCAGTATTTT	CASTSGGGFSTTDTQYF
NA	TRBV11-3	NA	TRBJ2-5	TGTGCCATTGTCAGGGGTGAGACCCAGTACTTC	CAIVRGETQYF
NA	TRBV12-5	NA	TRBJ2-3	TGTGCTAGTGGTTTGGAGCCGACAGATACGCAGTATTTT	CASGLEPTDTQYF
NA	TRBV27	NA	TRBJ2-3	TGTGCCAGCCGACGCCTACTACCGGGACTCCCCACAGATACGCAGTATTTT	CASRRLLPGLPTDTQYF
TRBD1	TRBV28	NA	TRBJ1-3	TGTGCCAGCAGTTCGGACAGGCTCTGGGCTTCTGGAAACACCATATATTTT	CASSSDRLWASGNTIYF
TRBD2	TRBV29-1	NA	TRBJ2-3	TGCAGCGTTGATACTAGCGGGATCACAGATACGCAGTATTTT	CSVDTSGITDTQYF
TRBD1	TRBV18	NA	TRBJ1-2	TGTGCCAGCTCACCAAACAGGGGGTCTTCCACCTTC	CASSPNRGSSTF
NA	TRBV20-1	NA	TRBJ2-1	TGCAGTGCTAGAGTTGCGGTTGAGCAGTTCTTC	CSARVAVEQFF
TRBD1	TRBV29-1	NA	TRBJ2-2	TGCAGCGCTGGCGAGACAGGGGTTGCCGGGGAGCTGTTTTTT	CSAGETGVAGELFF
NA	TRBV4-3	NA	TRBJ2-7	TGCGCCAGCAGCCTAATCCGGGACTCCTACGAGCAGTACTTC	CASSLIRDSYEQYF
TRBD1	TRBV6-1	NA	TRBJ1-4	TGTGCCAGCAGTGCGGGGACAGGGCATGAAAAACTGTTTTTT	CASSAGTGHEKLFF
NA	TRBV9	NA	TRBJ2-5	TGTGCCAGCAGCTTTACAGGGTTGACCAAGACCCAGTACTTC	CASSFTGLTKTQYF
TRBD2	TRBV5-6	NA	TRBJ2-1	TGTGCCAGCAGCAAAATAGCGGGATATAGGTCGGGGCAGTTCTTC	CASSKIAGYRSGQFF
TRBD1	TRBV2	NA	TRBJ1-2	TGTGCCAGCAGTGGGACAGGGGGCCCTAACTATGGCTACACCTTC	CASSGTGGPNYGYTF
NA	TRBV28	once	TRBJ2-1	TGTGCCAGCAGTTTCATGTTACTAGGCTATAACAATGAGCAGTTCTTC	CASSFMLLGYNNEQFF
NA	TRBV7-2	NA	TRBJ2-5	TGTGCCAGCACCACAAGAGCGGGTAGGCAAGAGACCCAGTACTTC	CASTTRAGRQETQYF
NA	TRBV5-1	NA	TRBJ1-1	TGCGCCAGCAGCTTGGGGAGTGAAGCTTTCTTT	CASSLGSEAFF
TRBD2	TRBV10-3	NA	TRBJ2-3	TGTGCCATCAGGGGGACTAGCGGGGGCACAGATACGCAGTATTTT	CAIRGTSGGTDTQYF
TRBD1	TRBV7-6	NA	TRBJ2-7	TGTGCCAGCAGCCCTCCCGGGACAGGGTACGAGCAGTACTTC	CASSPPGTGYEQYF
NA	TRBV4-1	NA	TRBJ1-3	TGCGCCAGCAGCCAGAAGGGGGACTCTGGAAACACCATATATTTT	CASSQKGDSGNTIYF